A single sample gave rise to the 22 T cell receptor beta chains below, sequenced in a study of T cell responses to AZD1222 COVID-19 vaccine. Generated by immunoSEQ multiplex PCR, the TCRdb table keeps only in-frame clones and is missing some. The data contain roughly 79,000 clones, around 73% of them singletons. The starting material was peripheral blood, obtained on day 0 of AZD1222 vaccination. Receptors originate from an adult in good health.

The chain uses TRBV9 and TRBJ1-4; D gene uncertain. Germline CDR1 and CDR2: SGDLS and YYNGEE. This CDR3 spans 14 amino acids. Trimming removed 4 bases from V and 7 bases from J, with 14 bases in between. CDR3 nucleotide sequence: TGTGCCAGCAGCAATCCAACTACGGGTGAAAAACTGTTTTTT. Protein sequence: CASSNPTTGEKLFF.

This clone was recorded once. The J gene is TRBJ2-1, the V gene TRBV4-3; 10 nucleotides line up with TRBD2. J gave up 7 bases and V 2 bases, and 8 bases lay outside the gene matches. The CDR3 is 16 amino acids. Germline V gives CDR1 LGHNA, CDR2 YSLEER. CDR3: CASSQLHASGSNEQFF. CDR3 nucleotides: TGCGCCAGCAGCCAACTTCACGCTAGCGGGAGTAATGAGCAGTTCTTC.

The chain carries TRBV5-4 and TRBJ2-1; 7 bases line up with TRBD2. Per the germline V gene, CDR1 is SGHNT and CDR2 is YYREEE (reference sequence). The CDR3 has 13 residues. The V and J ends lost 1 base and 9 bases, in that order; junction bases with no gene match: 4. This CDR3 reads CASSLTAGSEQFF. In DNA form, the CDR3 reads TGTGCCAGCAGCTTGACAGCGGGAAGTGAGCAGTTCTTC.

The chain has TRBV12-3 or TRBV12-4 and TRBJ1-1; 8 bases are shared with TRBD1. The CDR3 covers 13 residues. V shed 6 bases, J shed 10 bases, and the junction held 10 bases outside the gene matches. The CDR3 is CASSSDRVIRAFF. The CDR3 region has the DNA TGTGCCAGCAGCTCGGACAGGGTAATAAGAGCTTTCTTT.

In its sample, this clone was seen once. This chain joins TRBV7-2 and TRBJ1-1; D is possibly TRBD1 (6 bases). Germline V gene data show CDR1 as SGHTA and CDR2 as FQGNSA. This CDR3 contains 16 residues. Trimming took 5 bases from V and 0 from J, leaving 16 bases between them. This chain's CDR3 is CASSPEPDSMNTEAFF. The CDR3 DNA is TGTGCCAGCAGCCCGGAACCGGACAGTATGAACACTGAAGCTTTCTTT.

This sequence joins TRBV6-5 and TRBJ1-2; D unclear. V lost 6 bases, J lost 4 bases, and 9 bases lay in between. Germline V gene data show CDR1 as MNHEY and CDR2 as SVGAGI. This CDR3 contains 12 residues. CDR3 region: CASSTLGYGYTF. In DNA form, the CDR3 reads TGTGCCAGCAGCACACTGGGCTATGGCTACACCTTC.

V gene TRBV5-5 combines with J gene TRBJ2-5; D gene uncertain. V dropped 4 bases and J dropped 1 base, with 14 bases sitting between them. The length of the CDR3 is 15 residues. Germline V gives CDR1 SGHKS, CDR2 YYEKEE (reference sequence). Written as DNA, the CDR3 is TGTGCCAGCAGCGCAACGGACCCCAGCCAAGAGACCCAGTACTTC. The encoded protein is CASSATDPSQETQYF.

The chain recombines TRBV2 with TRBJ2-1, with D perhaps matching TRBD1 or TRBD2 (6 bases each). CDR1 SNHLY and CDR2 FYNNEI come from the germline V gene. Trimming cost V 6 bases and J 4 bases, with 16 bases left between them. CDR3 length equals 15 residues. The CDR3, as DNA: TGTGCCAGCAGCTGGGGCGGGACAATATACAATGAGCAGTTCTTC. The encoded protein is CASSWGGTIYNEQFF.

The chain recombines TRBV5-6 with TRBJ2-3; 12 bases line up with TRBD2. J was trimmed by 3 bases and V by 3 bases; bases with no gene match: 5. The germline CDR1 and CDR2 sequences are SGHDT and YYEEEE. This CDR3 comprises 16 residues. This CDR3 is CASSWTSGTLTDTQYF. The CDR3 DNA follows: TGTGCCAGCAGCTGGACTAGCGGGACACTAACAGATACGCAGTATTTT.

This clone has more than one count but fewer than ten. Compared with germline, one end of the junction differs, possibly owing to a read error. The chain's CDR3 is CASSLSPLGLVDF. The CDR3 DNA follows: TGTGCCAGCAGTTTATCCCCCCTGGGACTAGTAGACTTC. The chain joins TRBV28 to TRBJ2-7; 8 bases are shared with TRBD2. Germline loops: CDR1 MDHEN, CDR2 SYDVKM. The CDR3 length is 13 residues.

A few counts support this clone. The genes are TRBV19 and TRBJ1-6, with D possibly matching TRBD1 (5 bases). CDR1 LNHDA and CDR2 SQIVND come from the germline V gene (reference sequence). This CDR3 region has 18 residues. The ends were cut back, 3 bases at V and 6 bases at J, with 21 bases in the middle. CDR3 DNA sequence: TGTGCCAGTAGTATTCTCCACGGACAAGGGCGTGGTAATTCACCCCTCCACTTT. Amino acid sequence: CASSILHGQGRGNSPLHF.

The CDR3 spells CASSQVSAGRTGELFF. CDR3 nucleotide sequence: TGCGCCAGCAGCCAAGTTTCGGCTGGACGAACCGGGGAGCTGTTTTTT. The gene calls are TRBV4-1 and TRBJ2-2; D not certain. CDR1 is MGHRA, CDR2 YSYEKL, per germline. V was clipped by 1 base and J by 5 bases, with 14 bases between them. The CDR3 length is 16 residues.

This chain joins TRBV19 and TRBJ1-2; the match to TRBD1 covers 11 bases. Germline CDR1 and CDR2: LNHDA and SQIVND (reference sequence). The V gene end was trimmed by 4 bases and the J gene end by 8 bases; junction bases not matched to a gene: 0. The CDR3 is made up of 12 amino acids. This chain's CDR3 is CASSRTGGGYTF. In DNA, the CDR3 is TGTGCCAGTAGTAGGACAGGGGGCGGCTACACCTTC.

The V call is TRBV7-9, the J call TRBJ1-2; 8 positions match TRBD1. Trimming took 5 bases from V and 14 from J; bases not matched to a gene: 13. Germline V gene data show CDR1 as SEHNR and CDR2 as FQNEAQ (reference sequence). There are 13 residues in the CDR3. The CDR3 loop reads CASSQGTGEHPTF. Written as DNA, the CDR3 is TGTGCCAGCAGCCAAGGGACAGGCGAGCACCCGACCTTC.

The CDR3 loop is CASSLDQGVDAFF. The DNA for the CDR3 is TGTGCCAGCAGCTTAGATCAGGGGGTAGACGCTTTCTTT. The J gene is TRBJ1-1, the V gene TRBV7-2; 7 positions match TRBD1. V dropped 1 base and J dropped 11; count of bases not matched to a gene: 7. The CDR3 has 13 residues. In germline, CDR1 is SGHTA, CDR2 FQGNSA.

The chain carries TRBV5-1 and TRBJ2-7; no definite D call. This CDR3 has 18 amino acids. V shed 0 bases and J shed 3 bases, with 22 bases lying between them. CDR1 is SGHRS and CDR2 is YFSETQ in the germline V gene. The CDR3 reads CASSLDTDTSLKHYEQYF. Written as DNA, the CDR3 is TGCGCCAGCAGCTTGGATACTGACACCTCCTTGAAACACTACGAGCAGTACTTC.

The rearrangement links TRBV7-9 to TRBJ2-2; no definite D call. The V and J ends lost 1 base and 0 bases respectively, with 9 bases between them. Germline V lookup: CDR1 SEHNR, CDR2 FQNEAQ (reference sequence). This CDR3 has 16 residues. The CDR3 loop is CASSLGYSTNTGELFF. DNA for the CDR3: TGTGCCAGCAGCTTAGGATACTCAACGAACACCGGGGAGCTGTTTTTT. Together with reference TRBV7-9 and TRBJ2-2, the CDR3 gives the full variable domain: DTGVSQNPRHKITKRGQNVTFRCDPISEHNRLYWYRQTLGQGPEFLTYFQNEAQLEKSRLLSDRFSAERPKGSFSTLEIQRTEQGDSAMYLCASSLGYSTNTGELFFGEGSRLTVL.

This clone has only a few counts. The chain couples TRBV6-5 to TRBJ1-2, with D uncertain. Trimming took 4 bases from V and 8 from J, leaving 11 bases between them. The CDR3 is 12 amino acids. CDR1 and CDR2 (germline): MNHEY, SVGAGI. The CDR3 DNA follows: TGTGCCAGCAGTTCTCTAGGGCAAGGCTACACCTTC. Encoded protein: CASSSLGQGYTF.

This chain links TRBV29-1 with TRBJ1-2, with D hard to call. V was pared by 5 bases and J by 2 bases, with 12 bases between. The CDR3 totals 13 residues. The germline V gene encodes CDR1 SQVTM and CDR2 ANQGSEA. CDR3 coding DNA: TGCAGCGTTCGGAAGCAACTAAACTATGGCTACACCTTC. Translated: CSVRKQLNYGYTF.

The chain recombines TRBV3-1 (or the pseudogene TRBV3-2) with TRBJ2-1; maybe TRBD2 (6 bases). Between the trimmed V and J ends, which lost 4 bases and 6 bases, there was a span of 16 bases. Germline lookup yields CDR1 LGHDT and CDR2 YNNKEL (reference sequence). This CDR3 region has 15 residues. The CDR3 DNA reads TGTGCCAGCAGCCCATTAACTAGCCTTTTCAATGAGCAGTTCTTC. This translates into CASSPLTSLFNEQFF.

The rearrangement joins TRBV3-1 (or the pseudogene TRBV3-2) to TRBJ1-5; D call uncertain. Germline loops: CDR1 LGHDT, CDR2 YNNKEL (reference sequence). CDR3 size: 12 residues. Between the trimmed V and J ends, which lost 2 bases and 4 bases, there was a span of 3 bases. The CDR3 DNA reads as TGTGCCAGCAGCCAAATTAATCAGCCCCAGCATTTT. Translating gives CASSQINQPQHF.

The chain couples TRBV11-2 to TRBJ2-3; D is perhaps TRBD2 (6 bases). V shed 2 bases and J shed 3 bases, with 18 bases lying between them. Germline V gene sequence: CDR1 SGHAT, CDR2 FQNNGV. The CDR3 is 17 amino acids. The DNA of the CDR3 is TGTGCCAGCAGCTTACCAAATTGGGGAGGAGGTACAGATACGCAGTATTTT. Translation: CASSLPNWGGGTDTQYF.